This T cell receptor (beta chain) was identified during a study of blood T cells in healthy people across ages. Together with a sample-barcoded 5' primer, a J-beta primer mix was included in a second PCR lasting roughly 6 to 12 cycles. Unique molecular identifiers of 12 random nucleotides labeled each cDNA. Each CDR3 protein gets one entry after TCRdb re-called the 5' RACE reads with MiXCR. The sample contains approximately 780,000 distinct CDR3 sequences, about a quarter of which appear only once. Remarks on this clonotype: At one end the junction does not follow the germline gene, possibly because of a read error.

This CDR3 is built from 12 residues. This same sample was also part of a study on T cells of mothers and their children. Per that study: Researchers report slightly higher, though non-significant, overlap in related mother-child pairs than in unrelated pairs.

What was sequenced was blood. The rearrangement uses TRBV12-3 or TRBV12-4 and TRBJ2-3; D is uncertain. The TCR comes from a boy under 18 in good health. The CDR3 reads CASSFQPDAQYF. The CDR3 nucleotides are TGTGCCAGCAGTTTCCAGCCAGATGCGCAGTATTTT.